This T cell receptor (beta chain) was sequenced in a study of blood T cell repertoires in COVID-19. Original handling: Cell counts per sample came from amplifying reference gene primers. The table came from immunoSEQ multiplex PCR; TCRdb's copy has only in-frame clones and leaves some out. V, J and clone size derive from that table, while D and trimming were established from the DNA sequence. The table has about 35,000 clones, more than 80% seen once; the top ten hold 35% to 55%. In its sample, this clone was seen once. The clonotype originates from a man in his sixties with active or convalescent COVID-19. The specimen sequenced was peripheral blood.

The CDR3 sequence: CATSRGAGEGSGANVLTF. CDR3 sequence (DNA): TGTGCCACCAGCAGAGGCGCAGGGGAGGGGTCTGGGGCCAACGTCCTGACTTTC. This chain connects TRBV15 to TRBJ2-6; possible D gene TRBD2, 7 bases. Germline lookup yields CDR1 LNHNV and CDR2 YYDKDF (reference sequence). The CDR3 has 18 amino acids. V shed 1 base and J shed 1 base, with 14 bases lying between them. Full variable domain (remainder filled in from reference TRBV15 and TRBJ2-6): DAMVIQNPRYQVTQFGKPVTLSCSQTLNHNVMYWYQQKSSQAPKLLFHYYDKDFNNEADTPDNFQSRRPNTSFCFLDIRSPGLGDTAMYLCATSRGAGEGSGANVLTFGAGSRLTVL.